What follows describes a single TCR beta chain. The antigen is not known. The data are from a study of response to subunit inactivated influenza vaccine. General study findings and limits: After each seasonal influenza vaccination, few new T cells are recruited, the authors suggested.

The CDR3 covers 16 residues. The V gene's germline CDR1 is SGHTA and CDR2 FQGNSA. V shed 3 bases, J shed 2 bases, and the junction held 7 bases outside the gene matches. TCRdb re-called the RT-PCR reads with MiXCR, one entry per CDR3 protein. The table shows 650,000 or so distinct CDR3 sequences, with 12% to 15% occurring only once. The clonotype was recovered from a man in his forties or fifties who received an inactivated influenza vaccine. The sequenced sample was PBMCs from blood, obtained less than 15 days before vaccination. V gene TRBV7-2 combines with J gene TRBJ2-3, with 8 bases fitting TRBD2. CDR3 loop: CASSLFPGLDTDTQYF. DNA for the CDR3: TGTGCCAGCAGCTTGTTCCCGGGACTAGACACAGATACGCAGTATTTT.